A single sample is the source of the 30 T cell receptor beta chains below, sequenced in a study of regulatory T cells in long-lasting Graves disease. The time point here: persistent/refractory GD, antithyroid drugs over 5 years with positive TRAb. PBMC-derived RNA was used for the TCR library. Building of the TCR beta libraries involved iRepertoire HTBI primers and Arm-PCR of CDR3 regions. TCRdb used MiXCR to reprocess the multiplex PCR reads, holding one entry per CDR3 protein. This sample carries roughly 700,000 distinct CDR3 sequences, around 30% of them seen once, and the ten largest clones take roughly 41%. Sequencing used peripheral blood mononuclear cells (PBMCs), obtained when the disease was refractory, from a patient treated with antithyroid drugs. These receptors were taken from a female donor with Graves disease.

This chain joins TRBV19 and TRBJ2-2, with D perhaps assigned TRBD1 or TRBD2 (5 bases each). Germline lookup yields CDR1 LNHDA and CDR2 SQIVND (reference sequence). The V gene lost 6 bases and the J gene lost 1 base, with 15 bases spanning the gap. This CDR3 contains 16 residues. CDR3 DNA: TGTGCCAGTAGACCCGGGACGGGAAAGAACACCGGGGAGCTGTTTTTT. As protein: CASRPGTGKNTGELFF.

This clonotype was detected a few times. This chain links TRBV5-1 with TRBJ1-6, with a weak D call TRBD1 (5 bases). The CDR3 is 14 residues long. The germline V gene encodes CDR1 SGHRS and CDR2 YFSETQ. V was pared by 5 bases and J by 10 bases, with 16 bases between. In nucleotides, the CDR3 is TGCGCCAGCAGGGAAGGACGGGGGGGATCACCCCTCCACTTT. Translated, it gives CASREGRGGSPLHF.

The chain couples TRBV10-2 to TRBJ2-5; 7 nucleotides line up with TRBD1. Losses at the gene ends were 8 bases for V and 3 bases for J; bases not matched to a gene: 12. The CDR3 contains 15 residues. CDR1 and CDR2 from the germline V gene are WSHSY and SAAADI. Written as DNA, the CDR3 is TGCGCCAGCGAAAAAGGACAGGATGGGGAAGAGACCCAGTACTTC. Protein product: CASEKGQDGEETQYF.

CDR3 coding DNA: TGTGCCAGCAGGGAAGCTCGGGGCGGGAGTTATGAGCAGTACTTC. This translates into CASREARGGSYEQYF. The chain carries TRBV7-9 and TRBJ2-7, with 7 bases fitting TRBD2. With V trimmed by 6 bases and J by 7 bases, 15 bases remained unmatched. CDR1 and CDR2 from the germline V gene are SEHNR and FQNEAQ (reference sequence). The CDR3 has 15 residues.

This clonotype appeared many times. The J gene is TRBJ1-5, the V gene TRBV2; maybe TRBD1 (5 bases). CDR1 and CDR2 from the germline V gene are SNHLY and FYNNEI. The CDR3 contains 12 residues. Trimming cost V 7 bases and J 4 bases, with 8 bases left between them. The CDR3 sequence: CASTGPNQPQHF. Here the CDR3 DNA reads TGTGCCAGCACGGGACCAAATCAGCCCCAGCATTTT.

This clonotype was seen many times. The CDR3 loop is CASSFGSNYGYTF. CDR3 coding DNA: TGTGCCAGCAGTTTCGGGAGTAACTATGGCTACACCTTC. The rearrangement joins TRBV27 to TRBJ1-2, with D uncertain. Germline assignment: CDR1 MNHEY and CDR2 SMNVEV (reference sequence). Trimming stripped 3 bases from V and 1 base from J, with 6 bases between. The CDR3 is 13 residues long.

The CDR3 here is CASRAGPGRTEAFF. CDR3 sequence (DNA): TGTGCCAGTAGGGCAGGGCCGGGGAGGACTGAAGCTTTCTTT. This chain joins TRBV19 and TRBJ1-1, with D possibly being TRBD1 (5 bases). The length of the CDR3 is 14 residues. Germline-derived CDR1 and CDR2 are LNHDA and SQIVND (reference sequence). V was trimmed by 6 bases and J by 5 bases, leaving 16 bases between them.

This clonotype was recorded a few times. The chain recombines TRBV5-8 with TRBJ1-2, with no clear D. The CDR3 consists of 14 residues. The germline V and J ends were trimmed by 1 base and 5 bases, with 12 bases remaining between them. Germline V gives CDR1 SGHTS, CDR2 YDEGEE. CDR3 DNA sequence: TGTGCCAGCAGCTTGACGGACCTAGAATATGGCTACACCTTC. It encodes CASSLTDLEYGYTF. The full variable domain, with the rest looked up from reference TRBV5-8 and TRBJ1-2, is EAGVTQSPTHLIKTRGQQATLRCSPISGHTSVYWYQQALGLGLQFLLWYDEGEERNRGNFPPRFSGRQFPNYSSELNVNALELEDSALYLCASSLTDLEYGYTFGSGTRLTVV.

This chain connects TRBV3-1 to TRBJ1-2; D may be TRBD1 (5 bases). Trimming took 0 bases from V and 8 from J, leaving 13 bases between them. CDR1 and CDR2 (germline): LGHDT, YNNKEL (reference sequence). The CDR3 totals 14 residues. The CDR3 sequence is CASSQEGTERGYTF. CDR3 bases: TGTGCCAGCAGCCAAGAAGGGACGGAAAGGGGCTACACCTTC.

The J gene is TRBJ2-7, the V gene TRBV5-6, with 15 bases aligning to TRBD2. The V segment lost 3 bases and the J segment 5 bases; nucleotides outside the gene matches: 9. The CDR3 length is 17 residues. Germline V gene lookup returns CDR1 SGHDT and CDR2 YYEEEE. Here the CDR3 DNA reads TGTGCCAGCAGCTGGCGGACTAGCGGGAGGGCCAGGAACGAGCAGTACTTC. Protein: CASSWRTSGRARNEQYF.

This clonotype was counted between two and nine times. This sequence joins TRBV15 and TRBJ2-7; TRBD2 aligns across 8 bases. V lost 0 bases and J lost 1; bases outside the gene matches: 8. Germline V lookup: CDR1 LNHNV, CDR2 YYDKDF (reference sequence). The CDR3 covers 17 residues. The CDR3 region is CATSRDLGAGVSYEQYF. For the CDR3, the DNA is TGTGCCACCAGCAGAGATCTCGGAGCGGGAGTTTCCTACGAGCAGTACTTC.

This clonotype was seen a few times. V usage is TRBV20-1 and J usage is TRBJ1-2; 8 bases are shared with TRBD1. CDR3 length: 13 amino acids. The V segment lost 6 bases and the J segment 5 bases; nucleotides outside the gene matches: 8. Germline CDR1 and CDR2: DFQATT and SNEGSKA (reference sequence). This CDR3 is CSARTGRGYGYTF. The CDR3 DNA reads as TGCAGTGCCAGGACAGGGAGGGGATATGGCTACACCTTC.

This chain joins TRBV6-1 and TRBJ2-7, with D possibly TRBD1 on 6 matching bases. The V and J ends lost 6 bases and 4 bases respectively, with 16 bases between them. Germline V gene sequence: CDR1 MNHNS, CDR2 SASEGT. This CDR3 has 14 amino acids. The CDR3 sequence: CASRKPGQAYEQYF. The CDR3 DNA is TGTGCCAGCAGGAAACCGGGACAAGCTTACGAGCAGTACTTC.

The rearrangement uses TRBV7-9 and TRBJ1-1, with 8 bases identical to TRBD1. The junction had 8 bases not matched to a gene; V was cut back by 3 bases and J by 11 bases. This CDR3 contains 13 residues. CDR1 and CDR2 (germline): SEHNR, FQNEAQ (reference sequence). Here the CDR3 reads CASSFGQGVLAFF. DNA for the CDR3: TGTGCCAGCAGCTTTGGACAGGGTGTTTTGGCTTTCTTT. The whole variable domain, filled in from reference TRBV7-9 and TRBJ1-1, reads DTGVSQNPRHKITKRGQNVTFRCDPISEHNRLYWYRQTLGQGPEFLTYFQNEAQLEKSRLLSDRFSAERPKGSFSTLEIQRTEQGDSAMYLCASSFGQGVLAFFGQGTRLTVV.

This chain uses TRBV6-8 with TRBJ2-6, with D possibly being TRBD2 (5 bases). The V and J ends lost 0 bases and 0 bases respectively, with 18 bases between them. This CDR3 spans 20 amino acids. Per the germline V gene, CDR1 is MNHGY and CDR2 is SAAAGT. DNA for the CDR3: TGTGCCAGCAGTTACTCGAGGGTTGCCGTAGGAGCCTCTGGGGCCAACGTCCTGACTTTC. It specifies CASSYSRVAVGASGANVLTF.

A few counts support this clonotype. The V and J genes are TRBV12-3 or TRBV12-4 and TRBJ1-1; no definite D call. V lost 7 bases, J lost 2 bases, and 11 bases lay in between. The CDR3 contains 13 residues. The DNA for the CDR3 is TGTGCCAGCACCCAACTTCAAAACACTGAAGCTTTCTTT. Amino acids: CASTQLQNTEAFF.

CDR3: CASSFFRDRLSSYEQYF. CDR3 nucleotide sequence: TGTGCCAGCAGTTTTTTCCGCGACAGGTTAAGCTCCTACGAGCAGTACTTC. The genes are TRBV28 and TRBJ2-7, with D possibly being TRBD1 (6 bases). Germline CDR1 MDHEN, CDR2 SYDVKM. This CDR3 has 17 residues. The germline V and J ends were trimmed by 3 bases and 0 bases, with 18 bases remaining between them.

V and J are TRBV5-4 and TRBJ2-4, with 12 nucleotides matching TRBD2. The J call may be in error: the DNA end matches TRBJ2-5 better. The length of the CDR3 is 17 residues. CDR1 and CDR2 from the germline V gene are SGHNT and YYREEE (reference sequence). The chain's CDR3 is CASSLGLAGVGEETQYF. The CDR3 DNA sequence: TGTGCCAGCAGCTTGGGACTAGCGGGAGTAGGGGAAGAGACCCAGTACTTC.

This clonotype was detected only a few times. The V and J genes are TRBV27 and TRBJ2-7; 8 bases fit TRBD2. The germline V gene has CDR1 MNHEY and CDR2 SMNVEV (reference sequence). J lost 2 bases, V lost 8 bases, and 11 bases had no gene match. The CDR3 spans 15 residues. The CDR3 loop reads CASLMSLAGTYEQYF. In DNA form, the CDR3 reads TGTGCCAGCCTAATGTCTCTAGCGGGTACCTACGAGCAGTACTTC.

Ten or more counts support this clonotype. The V gene is TRBV28, the J gene TRBJ1-4; a weak D match, TRBD1 (5 bases). Trimming took 2 bases from V and 5 from J, leaving 12 bases between them. The CDR3 sequence is 15 residues long. The V gene's germline CDR1 is MDHEN and CDR2 SYDVKM. DNA of the CDR3: TGTGCCAGCAGTTTACCCGGGACGGGGAATGAAAAACTGTTTTTT. It is translated as CASSLPGTGNEKLFF.

This clonotype was seen only a few times. This rearrangement joins TRBV29-1 to TRBJ1-2; D unresolved. CDR1 and CDR2 from the germline V gene are SQVTM and ANQGSEA. Trimming pared 3 bases from V and 4 bases from J, leaving 15 bases between. The CDR3 runs to 14 residues. This CDR3 reads CSVDTVAQTYGYTF. CDR3 DNA: TGCAGCGTTGACACGGTAGCGCAAACCTATGGCTACACCTTC.

This clonotype was seen only a few times. The chain couples TRBV28 to TRBJ1-4; 7 bases align to TRBD1. Germline trimming cut 2 bases from V and 6 bases from J; bases unmatched to any gene: 12. Germline CDR1 MDHEN, CDR2 SYDVKM. The CDR3 has 17 residues. CDR3 protein: CASSLPRGKGGDEKLFF. The DNA of the CDR3 is TGTGCCAGCAGTTTACCCCGGGGAAAAGGGGGCGATGAAAAACTGTTTTTT.

This clonotype was observed a few times. The chain employs TRBV6-1 and TRBJ1-1; 11 bases align to TRBD1. The CDR3 is 16 residues long. J lost 1 base, V lost 6 bases, and 7 bases had no gene match. CDR1 is MNHNS, CDR2 SASEGT, per germline. This chain's CDR3 is CASRKDRGPENTEAFF. The CDR3 DNA reads as TGTGCCAGCAGAAAGGACAGGGGGCCGGAGAACACTGAAGCTTTCTTT.

The J gene is TRBJ1-5, the V gene TRBV6-1; D gene ambiguous. The V and J ends lost 3 bases and 2 bases respectively, with 14 bases between them. This CDR3 spans 16 amino acids. CDR1 is MNHNS, CDR2 SASEGT, per germline. The CDR3 DNA is TGTGCCAGCAGTGACCCCCCTCGGGTCGGCAATCAGCCCCAGCATTTT. Encoded protein: CASSDPPRVGNQPQHF.

The rearrangement uses TRBV7-3 and TRBJ2-5, with TRBD1 matching 7 bases. V gave up 3 bases and J gave up 4 bases; unmatched junction bases: 8. The CDR3 is made up of 15 amino acids. CDR1 and CDR2 (germline): SGHTA, FQGTGA. CDR3 residues: CASSFRGTTRETQYF. The CDR3 DNA follows: TGTGCCAGCAGCTTCAGGGGGACAACGAGAGAGACCCAGTACTTC.

The gene calls are TRBV5-1 and TRBJ2-7; D is perhaps TRBD1 (6 bases). Trimming removed 5 bases at V and 6 bases at J, with 15 bases between. CDR1 and CDR2 (germline): SGHRS, YFSETQ. The CDR3 consists of 13 residues. CDR3: CASSRDTVGEQYF. The CDR3 region has the DNA TGCGCCAGCAGTAGGGACACGGTCGGCGAGCAGTACTTC.

This chain connects TRBV28 to TRBJ1-1; no clear D. The CDR3 runs 12 residues. Trimming took off 7 bases at V and 2 bases at J, with 8 bases between the two ends. Germline V gene sequence: CDR1 MDHEN, CDR2 SYDVKM. Here the CDR3 DNA reads TGTGCCAGCAATGAAAGAAACACTGAAGCTTTCTTT. As protein: CASNERNTEAFF. Filled out from reference TRBV28 and TRBJ1-1, the complete variable domain reads DVKVTQSSRYLVKRTGEKVFLECVQDMDHENMFWYRQDPGLGLRLIYFSYDVKMKEKGDIPEGYSVSREKKERFSLILESASTNQTSMYLCASNERNTEAFFGQGTRLTVV.

Only one count was recorded for this clonotype. The J gene is TRBJ1-2, the V gene TRBV19, with 8 positions matching TRBD1. Germline-derived CDR1 and CDR2 are LNHDA and SQIVND (reference sequence). The J segment lost 1 base and the V segment lost 4 bases, leaving 8 bases of the junction unmatched. The CDR3 consists of 16 residues. The DNA of the CDR3 is TGTGCCAGTAGTACTCTCTCGGACAGGGATAACTATGGCTACACCTTC. Amino acid sequence: CASSTLSDRDNYGYTF.

This clonotype was observed a handful of times. J is TRBJ2-5 and V is TRBV6-1; tentatively, D is TRBD1 (6 bases). The CDR3 length is 13 residues. The V end lost 6 bases, the J end lost 5 bases, and 13 bases lay between the germline ends. Germline values: CDR1 MNHNS, CDR2 SASEGT. The CDR3 here is CASRPSQGETQYF. The CDR3 DNA follows: TGTGCCAGCAGGCCTAGCCAGGGGGAGACCCAGTACTTC.

This chain connects TRBV29-1 to TRBJ1-1; 8 nucleotides align to TRBD1. Per germline, CDR1 SQVTM and CDR2 ANQGSEA. There are 10 residues in the CDR3. The ends lost 7 bases at V and 7 bases at J; junction bases unmatched: 2. The CDR3 here is CSAGQVEAFF. The CDR3 nucleotides are TGCAGCGCGGGACAGGTTGAAGCTTTCTTT. The entire variable domain, with the rest obtained from reference TRBV29-1 and TRBJ1-1, is as follows: SAVISQKPSRDICQRGTSLTIQCQVDSQVTMMFWYRQQPGQSLTLIATANQGSEATYESGFVIDKFPISRPNLTFSTLTVSNMSPEDSSIYLCSAGQVEAFFGQGTRLTVV.